This is a list of T cell receptor beta chains from one sample in a study of blood T cell repertoires in COVID-19. The assay was immunoSEQ multiplex PCR, and TCRdb's table has in-frame clones only and misses some. Among 150,000 to 180,000 clones, about 83% were seen once, and the ten largest hold about 12%. The sequencing sample was made of peripheral blood. Every receptor here comes from a woman aged 60-70 years with COVID-19, enrolled during active disease. The CDR3 runs from the conserved cysteine through the conserved F or W. D genes are given only for firm matches. Size tells how often a clone was seen (once, few, many) or the class of an expanded clone, and some rows leave it out.

cdr3_nt cdr3_aa clone_size v_call d_call j_call
TGTGCCAGCAGTGAAGCGCTTCGACTAGCGGGAATCACAGATACGCAGTATTTT CASSEALRLAGITDTQYF NA TRBV2 TRBD2 TRBJ2-3
TGTGCCAGCAGCGTGGGGACTAGCGGAACCTACGAGCAGTACTTC CASSVGTSGTYEQYF once TRBV9 TRBD2 TRBJ2-7
TGCGCCAGCACCTTGAGGGGGAAGGACGAGCAGTACTTC CASTLRGKDEQYF NA TRBV5-1 NA TRBJ2-7
TGTGCCAGTAGAAGGACAGATCTTGGCTACACCTTC CASRRTDLGYTF NA TRBV19 NA TRBJ1-2
TGTGCCAGCAGCTTTAGGACAGGGGGAATTATGAACACTGAAGCTTTCTTT CASSFRTGGIMNTEAFF NA TRBV7-8 TRBD1 TRBJ1-1
TGTGCCAGCAGCTTAGGCGGGTCGCGTCTCCCCGAAGCTTTCTTT CASSLGGSRLPEAFF NA TRBV7-2 NA TRBJ1-1
TGCGCCAGCAGCCCCCGACAGGGAAAGACGAACACTGAAGCTTTCTTT CASSPRQGKTNTEAFF NA TRBV5-1 TRBD1 TRBJ1-1
TGTGCCAGCTCACAACGGGGACAGGGGGGCACTGAAGCTTTCTTT CASSQRGQGGTEAFF NA TRBV18 TRBD1 TRBJ1-1
TGCGCCAGCAGCCGGAATCAGGGCGGAAGCAATCAGCCCCAGCATTTT CASSRNQGGSNQPQHF few TRBV4-1 NA TRBJ1-5
TGTGCCAGCAGCACGTCAAGTGGGACTAGCACAGATACGCAGTATTTT CASSTSSGTSTDTQYF once TRBV11-3 NA TRBJ2-3
TGTGCCAGCAGCTTGGCAGGCCGCCCAGCCATATATTTT CASSLAGRPAIYF NA TRBV5-4 NA TRBJ1-3
TGCAGTGCTAGTCAGGGGACTCAGCCCCAGCATTTT CSASQGTQPQHF NA TRBV20-1 NA TRBJ1-5
TGTGCCAGCAGCTTAGGACTAGCGGGGGGGCCAGATACGCAGTATTTT CASSLGLAGGPDTQYF NA TRBV7-6 TRBD2 TRBJ2-3
TGCGCCAGCAGCTTGTGGGGGGATACCTCTGGAAACACCATATATTTT CASSLWGDTSGNTIYF NA TRBV5-1 NA TRBJ1-3
TGTGCCAGCAGCTTGGCCTCAGGGGGCGTAGGGTCCTATGGCTACACCTTC CASSLASGGVGSYGYTF NA TRBV5-4 TRBD1 TRBJ1-2
TGTGCCACCAGTGCCCAGACAGGGAGCCCCTATACGCAGTATTTT CATSAQTGSPYTQYF few TRBV24-1 TRBD1 TRBJ2-3
TGCGCCAGCAGCTTGGTACAGGGAGCCCGCGAGCAGTACTTC CASSLVQGAREQYF once TRBV5-1 NA TRBJ2-7
TGTGCCAGCAGTACTAGGGGGACCGGGGAGCTGTTTTTT CASSTRGTGELFF NA TRBV5-4 NA TRBJ2-2
TGTGCCAGCAGCTTGTCGGGCAGGGACTATGGCTACACCTTC CASSLSGRDYGYTF NA TRBV5-8 NA TRBJ1-2
TGTGCCAGCAGCCAACGCGGGACAGCAAACCAAAAAACAGCTTTCTTT CASSQRGTANQKTAFF NA TRBV3-1/TRBV3-2 TRBD1 TRBJ1-1
TGCGCCAGCAGCTTGACTAGCGGAAACAATGAGCAGTTCTTC CASSLTSGNNEQFF NA TRBV5-1 TRBD2 TRBJ2-1
TGTGCCAGCAGTCCGGACAGGGAAAGTAAGCATGAGCAGTTCTTC CASSPDRESKHEQFF NA TRBV7-2 TRBD1 TRBJ2-1
TGTGCCAGCGGTTCGGTAGCCAAAAACATTCAGTACTTC CASGSVAKNIQYF NA TRBV28 NA TRBJ2-4
TGTGCCAGTAGTCTATCGACAGTTAACTATGGTGGCTACACCTTC CASSLSTVNYGGYTF NA TRBV19 NA TRBJ1-2
TGTGCCAGCAGTTTATGGGCCGCAGATACGCAGTATTTT CASSLWAADTQYF NA TRBV27 NA TRBJ2-3